These 17 T cell receptor beta chains originate from one sample sequenced in a study of T cell responses to AZD1222 COVID-19 vaccine. TCRdb's copy holds only in-frame clones and misses some; the assay was immunoSEQ multiplex PCR. The repertoire includes 80,000 or so clones, over 90% of them detected once, and 5.2% sits in the top ten. Sequencing was performed on peripheral blood, taken on day 0 of AZD1222 vaccination. These receptor sequences come from an adult in good health.

V is TRBV19 and J is TRBJ1-4; 7 nucleotides match TRBD1. CDR1 is LNHDA, CDR2 SQIVND, per germline (reference sequence). V dropped 10 bases and J dropped 7; count of bases not matched to a gene: 12. The length of the CDR3 is 14 residues. The CDR3 region has the DNA TGTGCCACCGAGGGACAGTCAGTAGGTGAAAAACTGTTTTTT. Encoded protein: CATEGQSVGEKLFF.

The V gene is TRBV5-1, the J gene TRBJ2-3; D gene ambiguous. The CDR3 spans 14 residues. V shed 4 bases and J shed 0 bases, with 9 bases lying between them. Per the germline V gene, CDR1 is SGHRS and CDR2 is YFSETQ. CDR3: CASSPDSSTDTQYF. The DNA of the CDR3 is TGCGCCAGCAGCCCGGATTCTAGCACAGATACGCAGTATTTT.

V gene TRBV29-1 combines with J gene TRBJ1-3; 7 bases match TRBD1. The germline V gene has CDR1 SQVTM and CDR2 ANQGSEA. This CDR3 comprises 13 residues. V gave up 2 bases and J gave up 2 bases; unmatched junction bases: 0. CDR3 bases: TGCAGCGTTGAACAGGGGGCTGGAAACACCATATATTTT. Translated, it gives CSVEQGAGNTIYF. The full variable domain, completed using reference TRBV29-1 and TRBJ1-3, is SAVISQKPSRDICQRGTSLTIQCQVDSQVTMMFWYRQQPGQSLTLIATANQGSEATYESGFVIDKFPISRPNLTFSTLTVSNMSPEDSSIYLCSVEQGAGNTIYFGEGSWLTVV.

V usage is TRBV6-2 or TRBV6-3 and J usage is TRBJ1-5; D is possibly TRBD1 (6 bases). The germline CDR1 and CDR2 sequences are MNHEY and SVGEGT. V lost 4 bases and J lost 4, with 8 bases in between. The CDR3 is 13 residues long. This CDR3 reads CASSSDRNQPQHF. CDR3 nucleotides: TGTGCCAGCAGTTCCGACAGGAATCAGCCCCAGCATTTT.

The V and J genes are TRBV2 and TRBJ1-5; D is uncertain. Germline V gene lookup returns CDR1 SNHLY and CDR2 FYNNEI. V gave up 4 bases and J gave up 5 bases, with 12 bases separating them. This CDR3 is built from 14 residues. CDR3 sequence: CASSVERIYQPQHF. In nucleotides, the CDR3 is TGTGCCAGCAGTGTTGAACGGATCTATCAGCCCCAGCATTTT.

The chain employs TRBV7-2 and TRBJ1-5; D is undetermined. The germline V and J ends were trimmed by 1 base and 6 bases, with 13 bases remaining between them. CDR1 is SGHTA and CDR2 is FQGNSA in the germline V gene. This CDR3 has 15 residues. CDR3 sequence reads: CASSLVRGVGQPQHF. The CDR3 nucleotides read TGTGCCAGCAGCTTAGTTCGGGGTGTGGGTCAGCCCCAGCATTTT.

CDR3 in DNA: TGTGCCAGCAGCTACCCCACAGATACGCAGTATTTT. The encoded protein is CASSYPTDTQYF. The V call is TRBV5-4, the J call TRBJ2-3; D is unclear. This CDR3 is built from 12 residues. V was clipped by 3 bases and J by 2 bases, with 4 bases between them. CDR1 and CDR2 (germline): SGHNT, YYREEE (reference sequence).

V gene TRBV2 combines with J gene TRBJ1-6, with D unclear. Germline V gives CDR1 SNHLY, CDR2 FYNNEI. Trimming pared 7 bases from V and 11 bases from J, leaving 18 bases between. The CDR3 is 14 amino acids. In nucleotides, the CDR3 is TGTGCCAGCAAACCTGATGGGCAGGCCCCACCCCTCCACTTT. The encoded protein is CASKPDGQAPPLHF.

This clone occurred once. The CDR3 DNA reads TGCGCCAGCAGCCAAGACAGGGGAGGCCAGCCCCAGCATTTT. Translating it yields CASSQDRGGQPQHF. The chain recombines TRBV4-1 with TRBJ1-5, with D possibly TRBD1 on 6 matching bases. The CDR3 is made up of 14 amino acids. The ends were cut back, 0 bases at V and 7 bases at J, with 10 bases in the middle. CDR1 and CDR2 (germline): MGHRA, YSYEKL.

Here the CDR3 reads CAGGTGSTDTQYF. The CDR3, as DNA: TGTGCCGGTGGGACGGGAAGCACAGATACGCAGTATTTT. The V gene is TRBV28, the J gene TRBJ2-3; TRBD1 or TRBD2 may be the D gene (5 bases each). The CDR3 consists of 13 residues. With 11 bases removed from V and 0 bases from J, the gap between germline ends came to 12 bases. Germline CDR1 is MDHEN and CDR2 is SYDVKM.

The V call is TRBV10-1, the J call TRBJ1-2, with D perhaps TRBD1 (6 bases). V lost 8 bases, J lost 0 bases, and 10 bases lay in between. CDR3 length: 13 amino acids. Germline values: CDR1 WNHNN, CDR2 SYGVQD (reference sequence). The CDR3 protein is CASAGGPNYGYTF. In nucleotides, the CDR3 is TGCGCCAGCGCTGGGGGGCCTAACTATGGCTACACCTTC.

The chain combines TRBV27 with TRBJ2-3; TRBD2 matches at 10 bases. There are 16 residues in the CDR3. Germline trimming cut 4 bases from V and 7 bases from J; bases unmatched to any gene: 11. Looked up from germline, CDR1 is MNHEY and CDR2 is SMNVEV (reference sequence). Here the CDR3 reads CASSSSSGGGTYTQYF. CDR3 nucleotides: TGTGCCAGCAGTTCCTCGAGCGGGGGGGGGACATATACGCAGTATTTT.

This clone was picked up one time. This chain's CDR3 is CASSRLTSGVGTDTQYF. Here the CDR3 DNA reads TGCGCCAGCAGCCGATTAACTAGCGGGGTGGGGACAGATACGCAGTATTTT. V gene TRBV5-1 combines with J gene TRBJ2-3; TRBD2 aligns across 10 bases. There are 17 residues in the CDR3. After removal of 4 bases from V and 3 bases from J, the junction contained 11 bases not matched to a gene. Germline V gene sequence: CDR1 SGHRS, CDR2 YFSETQ.

The rearrangement links TRBV5-4 to TRBJ2-5, with D perhaps TRBD2 (5 bases). This CDR3 is 12 amino acids long. CDR1 SGHNT and CDR2 YYREEE come from the germline V gene (reference sequence). CDR3 nucleotides: TGTGCTATAGGACTGGGACAAGAGACCCAGTACTTC. Its translation: CAIGLGQETQYF.

This chain links TRBV4-3 with TRBJ2-4; 10 bases map to TRBD1. From germline, CDR1 is LGHNA and CDR2 YSLEER. The V and J ends lost 4 bases and 0 bases, in that order; junction bases with no gene match: 3. This CDR3 is built from 16 residues. This chain's CDR3 is CASSRGQGGAKNIQYF. The CDR3 DNA sequence: TGCGCCAGCAGCCGCGGACAGGGGGGAGCCAAAAACATTCAGTACTTC.

The chain employs TRBV9 and TRBJ1-3; TRBD1 matches at 8 bases. Germline assignment: CDR1 SGDLS and CDR2 YYNGEE. The CDR3 runs 13 residues. The ends lost 4 bases at V and 8 bases at J; junction bases unmatched: 5. DNA of the CDR3: TGTGCCAGCAGCACAAACAGGGGGGACACCATATATTTT. It translates to CASSTNRGDTIYF.

This clone was seen a few times. V usage is TRBV5-6 and J usage is TRBJ2-7; the D gene is possibly TRBD2 (6 bases). Between the trimmed V and J ends, which lost 4 bases and 2 bases, there was a span of 16 bases. CDR1 is SGHDT and CDR2 is YYEEEE in the germline V gene. The CDR3 consists of 15 residues. The CDR3 nucleotides are TGTGCCAGCAGCGTGACGGGGACTCAACCCTACGAGCAGTACTTC. This sequence encodes CASSVTGTQPYEQYF.